The entry that follows covers one T cell receptor (beta chain) sequence. Its antigen is unknown. The sample originates from a study of cytomegalovirus exposure and HLA in healthy donors. Study-wide findings and caveats: Both high specificity and high sensitivity reportedly marked the classifier's diagnosis of cytomegalovirus status. Several of the most significant clusters appeared linked to common viral pathogens, based on a later analysis.

It was with 60 Vbeta and 13 Jbeta primers that the PCR ran. Authors' methods: Later, 75 million to 100 million unique TCR beta chains were counted in an analysis, and roughly 11 million of them were shared. Clones were read by immunoSEQ multiplex PCR, and TCRdb kept only the in-frame ones, dropping some. For V, J and clone size, that table is used; D and trimming come from the DNA. The sample shows some 110,000 clones, approximately 71% of them seen only once. This CDR3 region has 14 residues. Germline V gives CDR1 MNHEY, CDR2 SVGAGI. V was pared by 8 bases and J by 4 bases, with 9 bases of the junction left unmatched.

Sequenced sample: PBMCs. This chain joins TRBV6-5 and TRBJ1-1; 8 bases are a match to TRBD1. The source is a man aged 35 to 55 in good health and CMV-seronegative. CDR3 DNA: TGTGCCAGCGTGGCAGGGGGCTTCGGCACTGAAGCTTTCTTT. This codes for CASVAGGFGTEAFF.